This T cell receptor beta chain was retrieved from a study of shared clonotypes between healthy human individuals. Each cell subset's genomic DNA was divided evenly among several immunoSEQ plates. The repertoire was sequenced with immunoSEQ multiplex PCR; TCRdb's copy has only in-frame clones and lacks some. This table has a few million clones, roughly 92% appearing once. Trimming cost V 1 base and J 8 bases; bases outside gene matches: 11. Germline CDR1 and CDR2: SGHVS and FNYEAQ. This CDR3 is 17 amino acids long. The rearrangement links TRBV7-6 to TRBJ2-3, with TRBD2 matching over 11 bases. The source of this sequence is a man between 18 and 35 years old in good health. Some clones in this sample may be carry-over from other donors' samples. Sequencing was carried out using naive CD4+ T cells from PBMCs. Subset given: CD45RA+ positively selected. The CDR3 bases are TGTGCCAGCAGCTTAGTAACTAGCGGGAGTTATGTGAGTACGCAGTATTTT. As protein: CASSLVTSGSYVSTQYF.